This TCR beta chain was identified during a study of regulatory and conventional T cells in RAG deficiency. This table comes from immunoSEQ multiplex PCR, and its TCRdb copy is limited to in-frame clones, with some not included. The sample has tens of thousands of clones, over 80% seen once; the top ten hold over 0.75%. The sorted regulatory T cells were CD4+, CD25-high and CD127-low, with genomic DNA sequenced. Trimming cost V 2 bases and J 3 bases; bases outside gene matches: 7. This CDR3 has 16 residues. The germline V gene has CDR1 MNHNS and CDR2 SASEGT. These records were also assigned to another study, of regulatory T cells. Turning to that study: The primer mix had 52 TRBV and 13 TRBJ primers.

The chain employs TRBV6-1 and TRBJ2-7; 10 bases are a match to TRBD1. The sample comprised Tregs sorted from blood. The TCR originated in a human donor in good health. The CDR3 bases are TGTGCCAGCAGTGAATATGTCGGGACAGGGGTCTACGAGCAGTACTTC. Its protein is CASSEYVGTGVYEQYF.